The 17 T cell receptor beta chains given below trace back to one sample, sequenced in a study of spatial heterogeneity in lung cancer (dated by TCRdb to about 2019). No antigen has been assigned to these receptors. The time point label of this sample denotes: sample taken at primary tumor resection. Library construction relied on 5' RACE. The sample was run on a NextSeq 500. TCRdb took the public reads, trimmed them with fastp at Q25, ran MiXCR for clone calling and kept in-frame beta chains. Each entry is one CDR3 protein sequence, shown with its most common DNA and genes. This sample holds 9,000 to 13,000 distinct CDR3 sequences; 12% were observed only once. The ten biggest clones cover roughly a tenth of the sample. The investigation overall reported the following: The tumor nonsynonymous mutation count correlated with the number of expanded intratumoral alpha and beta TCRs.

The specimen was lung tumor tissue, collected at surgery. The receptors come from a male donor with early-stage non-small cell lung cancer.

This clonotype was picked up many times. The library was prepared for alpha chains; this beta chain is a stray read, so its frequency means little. The CDR3 is CASSLLDRPSYEQYF. The CDR3 DNA follows: TGTGCCAGCAGTTTACTAGACAGACCCTCCTACGAGCAGTACTTC. The gene calls are TRBV27 and TRBJ2-7; the D gene is possibly TRBD1 (5 bases). V gave up 2 bases and J gave up 0 bases, with 11 bases separating them. The CDR3 runs 15 residues. CDR1 MNHEY and CDR2 SMNVEV come from the germline V gene (reference sequence).

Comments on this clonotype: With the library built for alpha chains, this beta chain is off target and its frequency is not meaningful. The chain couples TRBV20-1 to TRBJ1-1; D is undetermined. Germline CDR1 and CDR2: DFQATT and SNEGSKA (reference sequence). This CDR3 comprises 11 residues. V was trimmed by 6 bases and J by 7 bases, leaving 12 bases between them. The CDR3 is CSASDVREAFF. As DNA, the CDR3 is TGCAGTGCCTCGGACGTACGTGAAGCTTTCTTT.

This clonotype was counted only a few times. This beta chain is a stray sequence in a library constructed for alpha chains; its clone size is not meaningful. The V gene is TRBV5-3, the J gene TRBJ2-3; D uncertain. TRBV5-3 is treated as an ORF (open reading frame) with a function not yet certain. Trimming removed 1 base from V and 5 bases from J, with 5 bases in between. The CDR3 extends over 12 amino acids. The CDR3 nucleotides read TGTGCCAGAAGCTTGAACCAAGATACGCAGTATTTT. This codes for CARSLNQDTQYF.

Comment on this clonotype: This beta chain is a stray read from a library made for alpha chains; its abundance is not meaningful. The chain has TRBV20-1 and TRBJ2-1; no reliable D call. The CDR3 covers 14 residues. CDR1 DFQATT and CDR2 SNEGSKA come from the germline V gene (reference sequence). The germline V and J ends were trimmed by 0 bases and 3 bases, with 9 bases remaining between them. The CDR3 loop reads CSARDKAHYNEQFF. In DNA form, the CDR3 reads TGCAGTGCTAGAGATAAGGCACACTACAATGAGCAGTTCTTC.

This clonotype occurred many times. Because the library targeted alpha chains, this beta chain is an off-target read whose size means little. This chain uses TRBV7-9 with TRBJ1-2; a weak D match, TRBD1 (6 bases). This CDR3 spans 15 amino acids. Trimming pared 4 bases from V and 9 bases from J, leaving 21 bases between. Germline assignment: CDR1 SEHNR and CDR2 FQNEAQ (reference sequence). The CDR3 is CASSSFTGPTRSYTF. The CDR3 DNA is TGTGCCAGCAGCTCGTTCACAGGGCCGACGCGTAGCTACACCTTC. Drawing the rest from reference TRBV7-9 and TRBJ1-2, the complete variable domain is DTGVSQNPRHKITKRGQNVTFRCDPISEHNRLYWYRQTLGQGPEFLTYFQNEAQLEKSRLLSDRFSAERPKGSFSTLEIQRTEQGDSAMYLCASSSFTGPTRSYTFGSGTRLTVV.

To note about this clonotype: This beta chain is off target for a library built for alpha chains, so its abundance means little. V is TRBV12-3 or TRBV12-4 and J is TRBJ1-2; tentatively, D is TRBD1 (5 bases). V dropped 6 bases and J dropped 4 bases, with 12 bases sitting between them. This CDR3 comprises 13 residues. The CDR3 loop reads CASSLGRIYGYTF. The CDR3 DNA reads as TGTGCCAGCAGCCTGGGGCGGATCTATGGCTACACCTTC.

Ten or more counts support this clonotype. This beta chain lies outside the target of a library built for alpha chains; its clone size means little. The CDR3, as DNA: TGTGCCAGCAGTGAGAGATCCTGGGACCCCGTGGATGGCTACACCTTC. It codes for CASSERSWDPVDGYTF. This sequence joins TRBV12-3 or TRBV12-4 and TRBJ1-2; D is perhaps TRBD1 (5 bases). This CDR3 comprises 16 residues. V was clipped by 5 bases and J by 6 bases, with 22 bases between them.

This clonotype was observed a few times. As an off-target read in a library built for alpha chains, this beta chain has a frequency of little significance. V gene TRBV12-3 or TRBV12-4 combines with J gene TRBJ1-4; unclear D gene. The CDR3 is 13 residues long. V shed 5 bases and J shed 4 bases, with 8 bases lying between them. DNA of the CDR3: TGTGCCAGCAGTCCCCGGGGTAATGAAAAACTGTTTTTT. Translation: CASSPRGNEKLFF.

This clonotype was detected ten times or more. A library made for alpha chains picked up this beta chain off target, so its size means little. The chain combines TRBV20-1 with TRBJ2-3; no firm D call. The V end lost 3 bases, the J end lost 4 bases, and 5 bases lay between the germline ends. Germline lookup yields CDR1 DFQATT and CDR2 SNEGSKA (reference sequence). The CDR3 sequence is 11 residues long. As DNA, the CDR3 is TGCAGTGCTAGCTTTTCAGATACGCAGTATTTT. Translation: CSASFSDTQYF.

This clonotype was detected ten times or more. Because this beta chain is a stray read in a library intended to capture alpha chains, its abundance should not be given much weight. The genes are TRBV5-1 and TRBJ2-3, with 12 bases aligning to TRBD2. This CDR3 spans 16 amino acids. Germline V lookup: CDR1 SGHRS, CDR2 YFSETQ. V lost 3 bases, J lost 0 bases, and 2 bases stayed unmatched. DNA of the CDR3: TGCGCCAGCAGCTGGGGGACTAGCGGGAGCACAGATACGCAGTATTTT. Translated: CASSWGTSGSTDTQYF.

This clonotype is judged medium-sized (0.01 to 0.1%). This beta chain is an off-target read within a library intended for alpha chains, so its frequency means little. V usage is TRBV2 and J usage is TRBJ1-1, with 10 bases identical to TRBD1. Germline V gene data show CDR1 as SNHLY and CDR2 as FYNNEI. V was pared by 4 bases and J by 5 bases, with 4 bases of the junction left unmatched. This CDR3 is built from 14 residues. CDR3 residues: CASSGQGAWTEAFF. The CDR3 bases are TGTGCCAGCAGTGGACAGGGGGCTTGGACTGAAGCTTTCTTT.

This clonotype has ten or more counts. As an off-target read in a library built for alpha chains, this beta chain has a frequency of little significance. The DNA for the CDR3 is TGTGCCAGCAGCGCGACAGGGGGAGGGACCCAGTACTTC. Translating it yields CASSATGGGTQYF. This sequence joins TRBV7-3 and TRBJ2-5; 9 nucleotides align to TRBD1. CDR1 and CDR2 from the germline V gene are SGHTA and FQGTGA. The CDR3 covers 13 residues. V trimming: 5 bases; J trimming: 7 bases; junction bases outside the gene matches: 5.

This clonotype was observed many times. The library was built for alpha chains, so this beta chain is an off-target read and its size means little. The CDR3 reads CASSHPGGRSTQYF. The CDR3 DNA reads as TGTGCCAGCAGCCATCCAGGGGGTCGGAGTACGCAGTATTTT. The chain joins TRBV5-4 to TRBJ2-3; 7 nucleotides match TRBD1. The germline V gene has CDR1 SGHNT and CDR2 YYREEE (reference sequence). The CDR3 runs 14 residues. The ends lost 4 bases at V and 8 bases at J; junction bases unmatched: 10.

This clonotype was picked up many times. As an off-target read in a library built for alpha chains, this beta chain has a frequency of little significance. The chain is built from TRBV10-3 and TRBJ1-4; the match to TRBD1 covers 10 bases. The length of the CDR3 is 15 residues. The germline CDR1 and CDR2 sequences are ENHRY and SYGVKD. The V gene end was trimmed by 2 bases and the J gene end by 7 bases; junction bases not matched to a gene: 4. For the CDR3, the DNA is TGTGCCATCAGTGAGGCGACAGGGGGCCGTGAAAAACTGTTTTTT. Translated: CAISEATGGREKLFF.

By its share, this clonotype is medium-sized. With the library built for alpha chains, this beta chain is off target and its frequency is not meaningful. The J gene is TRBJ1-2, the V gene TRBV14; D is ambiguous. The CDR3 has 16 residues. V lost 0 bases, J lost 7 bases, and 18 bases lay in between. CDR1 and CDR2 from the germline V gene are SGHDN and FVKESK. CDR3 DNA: TGTGCCAGCAGCCAAGAGGGTAACAGCCGAAGGTTTGGCTACACCTTC. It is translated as CASSQEGNSRRFGYTF.

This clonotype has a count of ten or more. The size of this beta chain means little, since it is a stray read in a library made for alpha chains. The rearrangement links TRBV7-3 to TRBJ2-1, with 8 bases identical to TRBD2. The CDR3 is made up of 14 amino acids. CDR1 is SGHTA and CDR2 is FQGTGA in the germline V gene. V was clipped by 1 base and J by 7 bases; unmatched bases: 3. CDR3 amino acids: CASSLRASGNEQFF. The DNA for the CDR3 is TGTGCCAGCAGCTTAAGGGCTAGCGGGAATGAGCAGTTCTTC.

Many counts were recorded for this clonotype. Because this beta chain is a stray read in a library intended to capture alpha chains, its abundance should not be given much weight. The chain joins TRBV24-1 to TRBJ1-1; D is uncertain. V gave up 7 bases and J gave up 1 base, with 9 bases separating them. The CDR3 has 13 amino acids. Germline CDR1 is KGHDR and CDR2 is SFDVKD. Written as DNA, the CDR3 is TGTGCCACCAGGGGAGCGGGGAACACTGAAGCTTTCTTT. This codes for CATRGAGNTEAFF.